This T cell receptor (beta chain) was observed in a study of blood T cell repertoires in COVID-19. The V gene's germline CDR1 is SGHNT and CDR2 YENEEA. V lost 5 bases to trimming and J lost 7 bases, with 12 bases between them. The CDR3 has 13 amino acids. Here immunoSEQ multiplex PCR was the method, and the copy in TCRdb shows in-frame clones only, minus some. Of 35,000 to 40,000 clones in the sample, roughly 90% were seen once. The specimen was peripheral blood. The chain employs TRBV11-3 and TRBJ2-1; D is perhaps TRBD2 (6 bases). This sequence was found in a man in his fifties or sixties with active or convalescent COVID-19. CDR3 amino acids: CASSLSGVNEQFF. As DNA, the CDR3 is TGTGCCAGCAGCCTCTCGGGGGTTAATGAGCAGTTCTTC.